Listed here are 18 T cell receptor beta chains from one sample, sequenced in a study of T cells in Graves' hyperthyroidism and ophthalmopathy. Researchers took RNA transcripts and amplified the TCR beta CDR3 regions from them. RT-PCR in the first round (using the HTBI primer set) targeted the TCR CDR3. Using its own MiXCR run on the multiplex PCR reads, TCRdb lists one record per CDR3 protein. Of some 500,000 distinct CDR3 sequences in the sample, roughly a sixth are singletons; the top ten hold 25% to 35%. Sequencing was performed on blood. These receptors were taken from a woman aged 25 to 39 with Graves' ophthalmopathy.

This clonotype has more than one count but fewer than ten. The CDR3 bases are TGCGCCAGCAGCCAAGCAAGCCTAGCGGGAGGAAAGCAGTTCTTC. It codes for CASSQASLAGGKQFF. The chain couples TRBV4-1 to TRBJ2-1, with 11 bases matching TRBD2. The CDR3 runs 15 residues. Germline-derived CDR1 and CDR2 are MGHRA and YSYEKL. V lost 1 base and J lost 11; bases outside the gene matches: 7.

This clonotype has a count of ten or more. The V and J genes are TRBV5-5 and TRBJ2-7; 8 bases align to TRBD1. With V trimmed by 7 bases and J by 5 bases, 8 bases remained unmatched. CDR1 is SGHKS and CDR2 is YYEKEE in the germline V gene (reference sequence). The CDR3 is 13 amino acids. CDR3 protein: CASSGQDLNEQYF. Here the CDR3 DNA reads TGTGCCAGCTCGGGACAGGATCTCAACGAGCAGTACTTC. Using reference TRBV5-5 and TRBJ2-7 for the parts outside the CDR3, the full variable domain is DAGVTQSPTHLIKTRGQQVTLRCSPISGHKSVSWYQQVLGQGPQFIFQYYEKEERGRGNFPDRFSARQFPNYSSELNVNALLLGDSALYLCASSGQDLNEQYFGPGTRLTVT.

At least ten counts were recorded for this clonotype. In nucleotides, the CDR3 is TGTGCCAGCAGTGTAACAGGGGGGGCCAGCTCCTACGAGCAGTACTTC. This encodes CASSVTGGASSYEQYF. This chain joins TRBV28 and TRBJ2-7, with D perhaps matching TRBD1 (8 bases). The CDR3 covers 16 residues. CDR1 MDHEN and CDR2 SYDVKM come from the germline V gene. Trimming removed 5 bases from V and 0 bases from J, with 17 bases in between.

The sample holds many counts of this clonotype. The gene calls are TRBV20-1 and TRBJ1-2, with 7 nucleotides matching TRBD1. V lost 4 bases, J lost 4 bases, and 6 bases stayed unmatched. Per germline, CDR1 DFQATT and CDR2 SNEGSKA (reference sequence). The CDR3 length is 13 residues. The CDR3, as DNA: TGCAGTGCTAAATCAGGGGGAGGCTATGGCTACACCTTC. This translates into CSAKSGGGYGYTF.

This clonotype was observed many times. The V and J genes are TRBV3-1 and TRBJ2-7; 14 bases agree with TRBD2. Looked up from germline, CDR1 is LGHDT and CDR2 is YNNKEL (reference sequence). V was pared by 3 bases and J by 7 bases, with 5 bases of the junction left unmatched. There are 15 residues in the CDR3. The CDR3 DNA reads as TGTGCCAGCAGCCAGACTAGCGGGAGGGGAAGGGAGCAGTACTTC. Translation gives CASSQTSGRGREQYF.

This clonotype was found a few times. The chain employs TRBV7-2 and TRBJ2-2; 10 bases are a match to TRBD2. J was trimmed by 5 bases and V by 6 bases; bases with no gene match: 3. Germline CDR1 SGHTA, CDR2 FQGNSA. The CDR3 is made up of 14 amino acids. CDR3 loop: CASRAGGKTGELFF. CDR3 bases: TGTGCCAGCAGAGCGGGAGGGAAAACCGGGGAGCTGTTTTTT.

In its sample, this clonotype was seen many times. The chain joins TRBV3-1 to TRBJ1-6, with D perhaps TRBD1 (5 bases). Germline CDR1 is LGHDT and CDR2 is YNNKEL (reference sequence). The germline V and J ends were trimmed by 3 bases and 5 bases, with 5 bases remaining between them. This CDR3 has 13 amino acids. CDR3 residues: CASSHRDNSPLHF. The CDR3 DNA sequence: TGTGCCAGCAGCCACAGGGATAATTCACCCCTCCACTTT.

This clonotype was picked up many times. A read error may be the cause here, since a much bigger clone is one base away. CDR3 sequence: CANSLRQAFEQYF. The CDR3 DNA reads TGTGCCAACAGTTTAAGGCAGGCATTTGAGCAGTACTTC. The genes are TRBV28 and TRBJ2-7, with no clear D. The germline gives CDR1 MDHEN, CDR2 SYDVKM. This CDR3 has 13 amino acids.

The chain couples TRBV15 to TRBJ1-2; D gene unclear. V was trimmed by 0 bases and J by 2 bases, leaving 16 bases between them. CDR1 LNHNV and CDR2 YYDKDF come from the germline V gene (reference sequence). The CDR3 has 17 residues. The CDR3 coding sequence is TGTGCCACCAGCAGAGATCCAATATGGGGATTAAACTATGGCTACACCTTC. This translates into CATSRDPIWGLNYGYTF.

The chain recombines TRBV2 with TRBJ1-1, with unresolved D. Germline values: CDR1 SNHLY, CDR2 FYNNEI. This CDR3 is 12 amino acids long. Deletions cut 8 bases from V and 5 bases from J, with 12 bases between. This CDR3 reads CASAAGKTEAFF. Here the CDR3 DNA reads TGTGCCAGCGCCGCAGGAAAAACTGAAGCTTTCTTT.

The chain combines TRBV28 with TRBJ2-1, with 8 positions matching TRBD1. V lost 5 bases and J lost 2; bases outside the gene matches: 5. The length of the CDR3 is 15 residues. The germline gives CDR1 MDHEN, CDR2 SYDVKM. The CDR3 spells CASSIYRGTYNEQFF. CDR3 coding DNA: TGTGCCAGCAGTATCTACAGGGGGACCTACAATGAGCAGTTCTTC.

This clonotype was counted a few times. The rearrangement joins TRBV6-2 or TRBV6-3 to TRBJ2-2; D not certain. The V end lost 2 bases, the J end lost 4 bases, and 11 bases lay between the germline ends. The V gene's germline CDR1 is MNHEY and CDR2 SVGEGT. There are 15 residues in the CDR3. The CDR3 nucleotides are TGTGCCAGCAGTTACGGGCGGAAGTTCACCGGGGAGCTGTTTTTT. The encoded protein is CASSYGRKFTGELFF.

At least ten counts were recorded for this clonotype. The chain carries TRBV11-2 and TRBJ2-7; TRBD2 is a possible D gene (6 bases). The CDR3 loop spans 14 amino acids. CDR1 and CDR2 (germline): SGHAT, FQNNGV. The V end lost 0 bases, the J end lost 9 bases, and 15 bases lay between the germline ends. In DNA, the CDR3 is TGTGCCAGCAGCTTAGATCCGGGGGAATCCGCGCAGTACTTC. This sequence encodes CASSLDPGESAQYF.

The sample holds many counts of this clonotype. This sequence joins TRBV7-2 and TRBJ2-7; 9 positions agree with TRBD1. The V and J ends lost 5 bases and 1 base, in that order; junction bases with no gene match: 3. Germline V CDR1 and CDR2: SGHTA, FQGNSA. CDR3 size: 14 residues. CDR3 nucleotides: TGTGCCAGCAGCAGAGGGACAGGGTCCTACGAGCAGTACTTC. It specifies CASSRGTGSYEQYF.

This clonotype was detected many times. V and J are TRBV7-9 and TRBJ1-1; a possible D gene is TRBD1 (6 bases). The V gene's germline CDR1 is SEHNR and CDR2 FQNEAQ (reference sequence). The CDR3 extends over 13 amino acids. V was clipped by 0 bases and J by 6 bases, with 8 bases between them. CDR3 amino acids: CASSLAQGSEAFF. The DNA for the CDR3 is TGTGCCAGCAGCTTAGCGCAGGGGTCTGAAGCTTTCTTT.

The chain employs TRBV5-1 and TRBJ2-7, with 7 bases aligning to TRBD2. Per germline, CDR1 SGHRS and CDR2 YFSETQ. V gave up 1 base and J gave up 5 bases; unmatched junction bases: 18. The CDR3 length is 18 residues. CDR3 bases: TGCGCCAGCAGCTTGTCGGGGGGTGGAGGGGTTAATTTCGACGAGCAGTACTTC. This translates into CASSLSGGGGVNFDEQYF.

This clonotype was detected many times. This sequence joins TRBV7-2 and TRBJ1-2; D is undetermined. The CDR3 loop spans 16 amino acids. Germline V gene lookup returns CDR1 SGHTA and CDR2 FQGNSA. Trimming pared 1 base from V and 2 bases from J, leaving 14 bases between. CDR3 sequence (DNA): TGTGCCAGCAGCTTAGAGTCCGGGGTGAGAAACTATGGCTACACCTTC. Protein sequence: CASSLESGVRNYGYTF.

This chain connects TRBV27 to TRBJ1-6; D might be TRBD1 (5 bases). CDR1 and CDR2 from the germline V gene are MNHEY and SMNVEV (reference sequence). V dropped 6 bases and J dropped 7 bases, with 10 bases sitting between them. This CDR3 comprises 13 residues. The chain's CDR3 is CASSGQLNSPLHF. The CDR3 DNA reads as TGTGCCAGCAGCGGACAATTAAATTCACCCCTCCACTTT.